The 8 T cell receptor beta chains below were found in one sample sequenced in a study of cytomegalovirus exposure and HLA in healthy donors. PCR used 60 Vbeta primers and 13 Jbeta primers. Sequencing used immunoSEQ multiplex PCR; TCRdb keeps in-frame clones, though not all of them. The data hold approximately 200,000 clones, with about 85% observed a single time. Sequencing was done on a sample of PBMCs. All receptors come from a human donor in good health.

The J gene is TRBJ2-3, the V gene TRBV5-1; 9 bases align to TRBD2. Germline V CDR1 and CDR2: SGHRS, YFSETQ. V trimming: 3 bases; J trimming: 0 bases; junction bases outside the gene matches: 2. There are 15 residues in the CDR3. In DNA, the CDR3 is TGCGCCAGCAGCTCAACTAGCGGGAGCACAGATACGCAGTATTTT. Its translation is CASSSTSGSTDTQYF.

The V and J genes are TRBV10-3 and TRBJ2-3; 13 bases align to TRBD2. Per germline, CDR1 ENHRY and CDR2 SYGVKD. The CDR3 totals 16 residues. The J segment lost 2 bases and the V segment lost 8 bases, leaving 7 bases of the junction unmatched. DNA of the CDR3: TGTGCCATCCAAAGGACTAGCGGGGGATCCACAGATACGCAGTATTTT. As protein: CAIQRTSGGSTDTQYF.

This rearrangement joins TRBV11-2 to TRBJ2-7; weak D call: TRBD2 (6 bases). The V end was cut by 10 bases, the J end by 3 bases, with 13 bases between. This CDR3 contains 12 residues. Germline V CDR1 and CDR2: SGHAT, FQNNGV. The CDR3 here is CATTGGNYEQYF. CDR3 DNA sequence: TGTGCCACTACCGGCGGGAACTACGAGCAGTACTTC.

This clone showed up just once. This chain connects TRBV6-1 to TRBJ2-7; TRBD1 matches 9 bases. Per the germline V gene, CDR1 is MNHNS and CDR2 is SASEGT. The CDR3 sequence is 13 residues long. V lost 11 bases, J lost 4 bases, and 9 bases stayed unmatched. The CDR3 is CAVRDRVLYEQYF. The CDR3, as DNA: TGTGCCGTCCGGGACAGGGTTCTTTACGAGCAGTACTTC.

This clone was counted a few times. The chain has TRBV6-5 and TRBJ2-1; 12 bases align to TRBD1. Per germline, CDR1 MNHEY and CDR2 SVGAGI. The length of the CDR3 is 15 residues. Trimming cost V 5 bases and J 6 bases; bases outside gene matches: 5. CDR3 sequence: CASSPGQGATNEQFF. The DNA of the CDR3 is TGTGCCAGCAGTCCGGGACAGGGGGCGACCAATGAGCAGTTCTTC.

This chain connects TRBV7-9 to TRBJ2-2; 7 positions agree with TRBD1. Trimming at V came to 3 bases and at J to 0 bases, leaving 4 bases not matched to a gene. The CDR3 runs to 16 residues. The germline V gene encodes CDR1 SEHNR and CDR2 FQNEAQ (reference sequence). The CDR3 DNA reads as TGTGCCAGCAGCTTGACAGGGTCTTCGAACACCGGGGAGCTGTTTTTT. It codes for CASSLTGSSNTGELFF.

This clone has just one count. The V gene is TRBV14, the J gene TRBJ2-5, with D maybe TRBD1 (5 bases). Germline V gene sequence: CDR1 SGHDN, CDR2 FVKESK. This CDR3 is 15 amino acids long. V was trimmed by 2 bases and J by 2 bases, leaving 12 bases between them. The CDR3 spells CASSQITGLQETQYF. The CDR3 region has the DNA TGTGCCAGCAGCCAAATTACAGGCCTACAAGAGACCCAGTACTTC.

The table lists this clone with a count of one. At one boundary the junction diverges from the germline segment, which might be a read error. This sample also contains other DNA sequences that code for the same CDR3. The gene calls are TRBV7-2 and TRBJ2-3; 12 bases match TRBD2. This CDR3 region has 15 residues. CDR1 is SGHTA, CDR2 FQGNSA, per germline. DNA of the CDR3: TGTGCCAGCAGTTCGACTAGCGGGAGCCCAGATACGCAATATTTT. It translates to CASSSTSGSPDTQYF. Complete variable domain (other parts from reference TRBV7-2 and TRBJ2-3): GAGVSQSPSNKVTEKGKDVELRCDPISGHTALYWYRQSLGQGLEFLIYFQGNSAPDKSGLPSDRFSAERTGGSVSTLTIQRTQQEDSAVYLCASSSTSGSPDTQYFGPGTRLTVL.